By share, the clone carrying this T cell receptor (beta chain) ranks as medium-sized (0.01 to 0.1%). The CDR3 end is not reached by the read, which stops 3 residues before it; the germline J gene fills it in. The source of the sample is a study of T cell clonality in common variable immunodeficiency. Libraries were prepared by immunoSEQ multiplex PCR; TCRdb keeps only in-frame clonotypes and omits some of them. Recorded here are over 30,000 clones, none singletons. The CDR3 runs to 12 residues. Germline loops: CDR1 GTSNPN, CDR2 SVGIG (reference sequence). The receptor was derived from a person aged 18 to 75 in good health. The gene calls are TRBV30 and TRBJ2-3; 7 positions agree with TRBD1. The source material was peripheral blood mononuclear cells. The sequenced CDR3 bases are TGTGCCTGGAGTGTAGAAGGGACAGCG. It codes for CAWSVEGTA. The full CDR3 sequence reads CAWSVEGTAQYF.